The 16 T cell receptor beta chains listed next were all sequenced from one sample in a study of control samples from healthy donors and cancer patients. Measured with immunoSEQ multiplex PCR; TCRdb has only the in-frame clones, and not every one. The sample includes tens of thousands of clones, around 70% seen only once; the top ten take roughly 15%. Material: formalin-fixed, paraffin-embedded tissue. The receptors stem from a male donor with melanoma.

Note on this clone: The junction does not match germline at one end; this may be a read error. This chain links TRBV27 with TRBJ2-7; 8 bases are shared with TRBD2. Germline V gene sequence: CDR1 MNHEY, CDR2 SMNVEV (reference sequence). The CDR3 contains 14 residues. The CDR3 loop reads CASRRTSGAYGQYF. Here the CDR3 DNA reads TGTGCCAGCAGACGAACTAGCGGAGCCTACGGGCAGTACTTC.

As DNA, the CDR3 is TGTGCCAGCAGCGTAGAGGGCAGCCGCGAGCAGTACTTC. This translates into CASSVEGSREQYF. The chain links TRBV9 to TRBJ2-7, with D uncertain. CDR3 length equals 13 residues. CDR1 and CDR2 from the germline V gene are SGDLS and YYNGEE. The V and J ends lost 0 bases and 6 bases respectively, with 10 bases between them.

The rearrangement links TRBV15 to TRBJ2-5, with D perhaps matching TRBD1 (6 bases). The germline V gene encodes CDR1 LNHNV and CDR2 YYDKDF (reference sequence). V shed 1 base and J shed 2 bases, with 20 bases lying between them. The CDR3 spans 18 residues. CDR3: CATSRGATGRPLQETQYF. In DNA, the CDR3 is TGTGCCACCAGCAGAGGGGCGACAGGAAGGCCCCTACAAGAGACCCAGTACTTC. The whole variable domain, remainder taken from reference TRBV15 and TRBJ2-5, is DAMVIQNPRYQVTQFGKPVTLSCSQTLNHNVMYWYQQKSSQAPKLLFHYYDKDFNNEADTPDNFQSRRPNTSFCFLDIRSPGLGDTAMYLCATSRGATGRPLQETQYFGPGTRLLVL.

This chain connects TRBV27 to TRBJ2-3; TRBD1 matches at 7 bases. Germline V lookup: CDR1 MNHEY, CDR2 SMNVEV (reference sequence). V trimming: 5 bases; J trimming: 10 bases; junction bases outside the gene matches: 15. This CDR3 has 15 residues. The CDR3, as DNA: TGTGCCAGCAGTCTAACCCAACTAACAGGGGCATCGCAGTATTTT. Encoded protein: CASSLTQLTGASQYF.

The sample holds a few counts of this clone. This chain connects TRBV19 to TRBJ2-1; D not resolved. CDR1 is LNHDA and CDR2 is SQIVND in the germline V gene (reference sequence). The V end lost 4 bases, the J end lost 8 bases, and 12 bases lay between the germline ends. There are 13 residues in the CDR3. CDR3 nucleotides: TGTGCCAGTAGTAGGCGACGTGGGGATGAGCAGTTCTTC. Its translation is CASSRRRGDEQFF.

The V call is TRBV7-2, the J call TRBJ2-7, with D maybe TRBD2 (5 bases). CDR3 length equals 14 residues. V lost 0 bases and J lost 5, with 11 bases in between. In germline, CDR1 is SGHTA, CDR2 FQGNSA. CDR3: CASSLAGVFHEQYF. CDR3 sequence (DNA): TGTGCCAGCAGCTTAGCGGGAGTTTTCCACGAGCAGTACTTC.

J is TRBJ2-5 and V is TRBV2; D gene unclear. V was pared by 6 bases and J by 4 bases, with 9 bases between. Germline V gives CDR1 SNHLY, CDR2 FYNNEI. The CDR3 is 12 amino acids. CDR3 protein: CASRAEPETQYF. CDR3 sequence (DNA): TGTGCCAGCAGGGCGGAGCCAGAGACCCAGTACTTC. Full variable domain (missing parts from reference TRBV2 and TRBJ2-5): EPEVTQTPSHQVTQMGQEVILRCVPISNHLYFYWYRQILGQKVEFLVSFYNNEISEKSEIFDDQFSVERPDGSNFTLKIRSTKLEDSAMYFCASRAEPETQYFGPGTRLLVL.

This clone was found a few times. This sequence joins TRBV10-3 and TRBJ2-7, with 7 bases matching TRBD1. V shed 7 bases, J shed 0 bases, and the junction held 6 bases outside the gene matches. This CDR3 has 14 amino acids. In germline, CDR1 is ENHRY, CDR2 SYGVKD. CDR3 region: CAIIPDRDSYEQYF. CDR3 bases: TGTGCCATCATTCCCGACAGGGACTCCTACGAGCAGTACTTC.

This clone was counted ten times or more. The chain carries TRBV6-1 and TRBJ2-7, with unresolved D. This CDR3 comprises 14 residues. V shed 1 base and J shed 0 bases, with 7 bases lying between them. Germline CDR1 MNHNS, CDR2 SASEGT. The CDR3 DNA reads TGTGCCAGCAGTGAAGAGAGATTCTCCTACGAGCAGTACTTC. Translating it yields CASSEERFSYEQYF.

The V call is TRBV3-1 (or the pseudogene TRBV3-2), the J call TRBJ2-5, with a weak D call TRBD2 (6 bases). Looked up from germline, CDR1 is LGHDT and CDR2 is YNNKEL (reference sequence). V lost 2 bases and J lost 4, with 8 bases in between. The CDR3 contains 13 residues. The CDR3 nucleotides read TGTGCCAGCAGCCAATCCGGGAGAGAGACCCAGTACTTC. Its translation: CASSQSGRETQYF.

A few counts support this clone. The rearrangement uses TRBV3-1 (or the pseudogene TRBV3-2) and TRBJ2-3; tentatively, D is TRBD1 (6 bases). The CDR3 length is 14 residues. From germline, CDR1 is LGHDT and CDR2 YNNKEL (reference sequence). Trimming cost V 5 bases and J 9 bases, with 18 bases left between them. This CDR3 is CASSEGTVTGTQYF. The CDR3 DNA is TGTGCCAGCAGCGAAGGGACGGTAACAGGGACGCAGTATTTT.

The CDR3 is CASSYRGSNQPQHF. The CDR3, as DNA: TGTGCCAGCAGTTACAGGGGCAGCAATCAGCCCCAGCATTTT. This chain uses TRBV6-6 with TRBJ1-5, with a tentative D call TRBD1 (5 bases). With 2 bases removed from V and 1 base from J, the gap between germline ends came to 6 bases. The CDR3 sequence is 14 residues long. Germline V CDR1 and CDR2: MNHNY, SVGAGI (reference sequence).

V gene TRBV7-8 combines with J gene TRBJ2-7; possibly TRBD1 or TRBD2 for D (5 bases each). Germline V gene sequence: CDR1 SGHVS, CDR2 FQNEAQ. Trimming cost V 5 bases and J 6 bases, with 14 bases left between them. The CDR3 sequence is 13 residues long. In DNA form, the CDR3 reads TGTGCCAGCAGCCCCCGACGGGACCGCGAGCAGTACTTC. As protein: CASSPRRDREQYF.

This clone was recorded a few times. The genes are TRBV4-2 and TRBJ2-1; perhaps TRBD2 as D (5 bases). CDR3 length: 14 residues. Germline-derived CDR1 and CDR2 are LGHNA and YNFKEQ. V lost 0 bases and J lost 4, with 7 bases in between. CDR3 sequence: CASSQDTGYNEQFF. The CDR3 DNA reads TGTGCCAGCAGCCAAGATACGGGGTACAATGAGCAGTTCTTC.

The V and J genes are TRBV12-5 and TRBJ2-1; 9 nucleotides align to TRBD1. The CDR3 has 16 amino acids. CDR1 is LGHNT and CDR2 is FRNRAP in the germline V gene. The junction had 4 bases not matched to a gene; V was cut back by 0 bases and J by 4 bases. The CDR3 coding sequence is TGTGCTAGTGGTTTGGTATTAGGACAGGGGTACAATGAGCAGTTCTTC. This encodes CASGLVLGQGYNEQFF.

The DNA for the CDR3 is TGTGCCAGCAGTGAATTGGGGTTTAGGGGAGGCACTGAAGCTTTCTTT. Residues: CASSELGFRGGTEAFF. V and J are TRBV7-6 and TRBJ1-1; possible D gene TRBD1, 5 bases. This CDR3 has 16 residues. In germline, CDR1 is SGHVS, CDR2 FNYEAQ. V gave up 6 bases and J gave up 4 bases, with 21 bases separating them. Using reference TRBV7-6 and TRBJ1-1 for the parts outside the CDR3, the full variable domain is GAGVSQSPRYKVTKRGQDVALRCDPISGHVSLYWYRQALGQGPEFLTYFNYEAQQDKSGLPNDRFSAERPEGSISTLTIQRTEQRDSAMYRCASSELGFRGGTEAFFGQGTRLTVV.